This TCR beta chain was documented in a study of blood T cell repertoires in COVID-19 (TCRdb year 2020). Regarding the research as a whole: Samples covering the acute and convalescent phases of COVID-19 were provided by collaborators in the United States, Italy and Spain. The material from the prospective study consisted of cDNA or gDNA derived from T cells, B-cell-depleted T cells, or PBMCs. Deeply sampled blood TCRbeta repertoires from subjects exposed to, actively infected with, or recovered from COVID-19 were included in the dataset. A freely available public database, intended as a resource for researchers studying the immune response to SARS-CoV-2, is where the repertoires were released. Samples were obtained from the ongoing ImmuneRACE study (first 160 participants) and from some 1,300 subjects provided by 6 global collaborators. The sample metadata nearly always contained a de-identified subject ID, COVID-19 status, age in years and sex. Where available, HLA class I and class II types were taken from metadata supplied by the sample provider and were not determined by assay-based typing.

This clone has more than one count but fewer than ten. Its target antigen remains unknown. Base qualities were left out, and no much larger clone turns up one base away. The collaborating institutions used their own protocols to collect whole blood in K2EDTA tubes. Collaborator samples were shipped for TCRbeta analysis as frozen whole blood, isolated PBMCs, or DNA extracted from either sample type. Findings and caveats that apply to the study as a whole: Clinical and demographic metadata were provided uncurated, with the amount varying by source and participant.

After removal of 1 base from V and 2 bases from J, the junction retains 3 bases not matched to a gene. The CDR3, cysteine through phenylalanine, is 15 amino acids long. CDR3 DNA is the only sequence kept; it has 45 bases, read in frame from the first base. Per the germline V gene, SGHTA is the CDR1 and FQGNSA is the CDR2. TCRbeta CDR3 regions were amplified from genomic DNA by means of the immunoSEQ Assay, a bias-controlled multiplex PCR. Regarding the original processing steps: Within the assay, amplification of reference gene primers was used to estimate how many nucleated cells each sample contained. To quantify the absolute abundance of each unique TCRbeta CDR3 rearrangement, sequence reads were collapsed and filtered. For each sample, productive Simpson clonality was calculated by taking the square root of Simpson's diversity index across productive rearrangements. Not all clones reach the TCRdb copy of this immuneACCESS table, which keeps in-frame sequences only. Checked studies attribute under half of the gap to unresolved V genes and leave the rest unexplained. Clone size and V and J calls were adopted from that table, with D and trimming inferred from the DNA. The sample table records 130,000 to 150,000 clones; 80% to 90% of these occur just once. The top ten hold around 35% of the sample.

Rearrangement joined TRBV7-2 to TRBJ1-1, and 8 bases in between align with TRBD1. The sample taken for sequencing was peripheral blood. The receptor was derived from a human donor in a cohort sampled during active COVID-19. The nucleotide sequence is TGTGCCAGCAGCTTAGTACCAGGGGGCAACACTGAAGCTTTCTTT. It codes for CASSLVPGGNTEAFF.